What follows are 24 T cell receptor beta chains derived from one specimen sequenced in a study of early T cells in non-severe SARS-CoV-2 infection. TCRdb re-analysed the 5' RACE reads in MiXCR, keeping a single row per CDR3 protein. The sample holds some 58,000 distinct CDR3 sequences; roughly 12% are singletons and the top ten take 2.9%. The material sequenced was whole blood, taken at baseline. The receptors stem from an adult who was a healthcare worker with PCR-confirmed SARS-CoV-2 infection or an uninfected control (not recorded which).

The V gene is TRBV5-5, the J gene TRBJ2-3; no clear D gene. The germline V and J ends were trimmed by 0 bases and 1 base, with 9 bases remaining between them. The CDR3 contains 15 residues. CDR1 is SGHKS, CDR2 YYEKEE, per germline (reference sequence). DNA for the CDR3: TGTGCCAGCAGCTTGGATGAGTGGGGCACAGATACGCAGTATTTT. Its protein is CASSLDEWGTDTQYF.

The chain joins TRBV27 to TRBJ2-7; weak D call: TRBD2 (6 bases). CDR3 size: 14 residues. Germline assignment: CDR1 MNHEY and CDR2 SMNVEV (reference sequence). Trimming took 5 bases from V and 2 from J, leaving 13 bases between them. In DNA, the CDR3 is TGTGCCAGCAGTAGGGCGGGGTCGACCTACGAGCAGTACTTC. Translated: CASSRAGSTYEQYF.

The table lists this clonotype with a few counts. The V and J genes are TRBV10-1 and TRBJ2-7, with 8 nucleotides matching TRBD1. The CDR3 runs to 14 residues. The junction had 9 bases not matched to a gene; V was cut back by 11 bases and J by 0 bases. Per the germline V gene, CDR1 is WNHNN and CDR2 is SYGVQD (reference sequence). The CDR3 sequence: CAGTGPLNSYEQYF. DNA of the CDR3: TGCGCCGGGACAGGTCCCCTAAACTCCTACGAGCAGTACTTC.

The chain recombines TRBV3-1 with TRBJ2-1; D remains ambiguous. The CDR3 is 12 amino acids. V lost 9 bases and J lost 8, with 14 bases in between. Per the germline V gene, CDR1 is LGHDT and CDR2 is YNNKEL (reference sequence). The CDR3 coding sequence is TGTGCCAGTTTGAGTCCTGGCGATGAGCAGTTCTTC. This encodes CASLSPGDEQFF.

In regard to this clonotype: A read error is possible here, since a much larger clone lies one base away. V usage is TRBV7-9 and J usage is TRBJ2-1; D gene uncertain. CDR1 and CDR2 (germline): SEHNR, FQNEAQ (reference sequence). This CDR3 region has 11 residues. The CDR3 region is CASSLVPERFF. The CDR3 nucleotides are TGTGCCAGCAGCTTAGTCCCTGAGCGGTTCTTC.

V gene TRBV11-2 combines with J gene TRBJ2-7, with TRBD1 as a possible D gene (6 bases). This CDR3 is 17 amino acids long. Germline V lookup: CDR1 SGHAT, CDR2 FQNNGV. V was pared by 5 bases and J by 2 bases, with 22 bases between. The DNA for the CDR3 is TGTGCCAGCAGCACATCAACAGGGTCTTTTTCGACCTACGAGCAGTACTTC. Residues: CASSTSTGSFSTYEQYF.

This clonotype was seen repeatedly, ten times or more. The chain has TRBV7-9 and TRBJ1-4; 7 positions agree with TRBD1. Germline CDR1 SEHNR, CDR2 FQNEAQ (reference sequence). The V gene end was trimmed by 8 bases and the J gene end by 2 bases; junction bases not matched to a gene: 8. The CDR3 consists of 15 residues. The CDR3 DNA is TGTGCCAGCGCGACAGGGCGGGTTACTAATGAAAAACTGTTTTTT. Residues: CASATGRVTNEKLFF.

This chain connects TRBV5-1 to TRBJ2-7; D might be TRBD2 (6 bases). Germline CDR1 SGHRS, CDR2 YFSETQ. CDR3 length: 12 residues. Trimming removed 3 bases at V and 7 bases at J, with 11 bases between. CDR3: CASSSGGWEQYF. The CDR3 bases are TGCGCCAGCAGCTCCGGGGGTTGGGAGCAGTACTTC.

A few counts support this clonotype. The chain is built from TRBV5-1 and TRBJ2-7, with D tentatively TRBD1 or TRBD2 (6 bases each). The CDR3 has 15 amino acids. Deletions cut 0 bases from V and 2 bases from J, with 12 bases between. Germline V gene sequence: CDR1 SGHRS, CDR2 YFSETQ. The CDR3 loop is CASSLAVGGPYEQYF. In DNA, the CDR3 is TGCGCCAGCAGCTTGGCGGTGGGGGGCCCCTACGAGCAGTACTTC.

The CDR3 bases are TGTGCCAGCAGCTCCTTAGCGGGGGGCACAGATACGCAGTATTTT. This translates into CASSSLAGGTDTQYF. This chain connects TRBV7-9 to TRBJ2-3; TRBD2 aligns across 9 bases. CDR1 SEHNR and CDR2 FQNEAQ come from the germline V gene (reference sequence). Unmatched junction bases numbered 3, after V lost 4 bases and J lost 1 base. The CDR3 sequence is 15 residues long.

This clonotype came up many times. V and J are TRBV24-1 and TRBJ1-5, with 9 bases that match TRBD1. Germline loops: CDR1 KGHDR, CDR2 SFDVKD. The ends lost 2 bases at V and 5 bases at J; junction bases unmatched: 6. This CDR3 has 16 amino acids. The CDR3 spells CATSDSRTGEDQPQHF. CDR3 bases: TGTGCCACCAGTGATTCCCGGACAGGGGAGGATCAGCCCCAGCATTTT.

There are many counts of this clonotype. The rearrangement links TRBV28 to TRBJ1-1, with D possibly matching TRBD1 (5 bases). V gave up 5 bases and J gave up 2 bases, with 21 bases separating them. Germline loops: CDR1 MDHEN, CDR2 SYDVKM. CDR3 length: 17 residues. The CDR3 DNA sequence: TGTGCCAGCAGTGGTCCAGTCCAACAGGTTTTCAACACTGAAGCTTTCTTT. Translated, it gives CASSGPVQQVFNTEAFF.

The chain carries TRBV27 and TRBJ1-2; the match to TRBD1 covers 8 bases. With 6 bases clipped from V and 1 base from J, the junction kept 10 bases outside the gene matches. This CDR3 comprises 16 residues. Germline assignment: CDR1 MNHEY and CDR2 SMNVEV (reference sequence). As DNA, the CDR3 is TGTGCCAGCAGCCCCACAGGGACAGGAGTTAACTATGGCTACACCTTC. Protein: CASSPTGTGVNYGYTF.

This clonotype showed up just a few times. The chain combines TRBV4-1 with TRBJ1-1, with TRBD1 as a possible D gene (5 bases). This CDR3 contains 19 residues. CDR1 is MGHRA, CDR2 YSYEKL, per germline. V lost 4 bases, J lost 1 base, and 25 bases lay in between. CDR3 nucleotide sequence: TGCGCCAGCAGCCCTTCCCTCGTCTCCGTGGGTACAGGGAACACTGAAGCTTTCTTT. Its protein product is CASSPSLVSVGTGNTEAFF.

The rearrangement uses TRBV7-2 and TRBJ2-3; possible D gene TRBD1, 6 bases. Trimming took off 0 bases at V and 4 bases at J, with 23 bases between the two ends. The CDR3 is made up of 19 amino acids. The germline V gene has CDR1 SGHTA and CDR2 FQGNSA. The CDR3 loop is CASSLAISTVPGVADTQYF. CDR3 DNA: TGTGCCAGCAGCTTAGCCATCAGTACGGTCCCAGGGGTTGCAGATACGCAGTATTTT.

This clonotype appeared many times. The rearrangement joins TRBV7-2 to TRBJ2-5, with D tentatively TRBD1 (5 bases). The V and J ends lost 1 base and 1 base respectively, with 10 bases between them. CDR1 and CDR2 from the germline V gene are SGHTA and FQGNSA. This CDR3 comprises 15 residues. DNA for the CDR3: TGTGCCAGCAGCTTAGTCCAGGGCTTCCAAGAGACCCAGTACTTC. This translates into CASSLVQGFQETQYF.

This clonotype showed up just a few times. This chain connects TRBV9 to TRBJ2-3; 11 nucleotides match TRBD2. This CDR3 is built from 18 residues. Trimming cost V 2 bases and J 4 bases; bases outside gene matches: 12. The V gene's germline CDR1 is SGDLS and CDR2 YYNGEE. The CDR3 spells CASSVGTSGFSLADTQYF. As DNA, the CDR3 is TGTGCCAGCAGCGTCGGGACTAGCGGCTTCTCCCTGGCAGATACGCAGTATTTT. The full variable domain, completed using reference TRBV9 and TRBJ2-3, is DSGVTQTPKHLITATGQRVTLRCSPRSGDLSVYWYQQSLDQGLQFLIQYYNGEERAKGNILERFSAQQFPDLHSELNLSSLELGDSALYFCASSVGTSGFSLADTQYFGPGTRLTVL.

This clonotype was recorded at least ten times. This rearrangement joins TRBV7-2 to TRBJ2-3; 9 bases are a match to TRBD2. Losses at the gene ends were 1 base for V and 4 bases for J; bases not matched to a gene: 9. CDR1 and CDR2 from the germline V gene are SGHTA and FQGNSA. The CDR3 runs to 17 residues. The CDR3 nucleotides read TGTGCCAGCAGCTTAGTGAGTAGCGGGGGCGGAGCAGATACGCAGTATTTT. Translated, it gives CASSLVSSGGGADTQYF. The full variable domain, its missing parts supplied by reference TRBV7-2 and TRBJ2-3, is GAGVSQSPSNKVTEKGKDVELRCDPISGHTALYWYRQSLGQGLEFLIYFQGNSAPDKSGLPSDRFSAERTGGSVSTLTIQRTQQEDSAVYLCASSLVSSGGGADTQYFGPGTRLTVL.

This clonotype turned up a few times. The CDR3: CASSPKGAGNEKLFF. In DNA form, the CDR3 reads TGTGCCAGCAGCCCCAAGGGGGCCGGTAATGAAAAACTGTTTTTT. The chain has TRBV9 and TRBJ1-4; TRBD1 matches at 7 bases. The CDR3 is 15 amino acids. V trimming: 4 bases; J trimming: 4 bases; junction bases outside the gene matches: 7. The germline CDR1 and CDR2 sequences are SGDLS and YYNGEE.

The sample holds a few counts of this clonotype. The rearrangement links TRBV11-2 to TRBJ2-2; D uncertain. CDR3 length: 13 residues. The V end was cut by 1 base, the J end by 0 bases, with 0 bases between. In germline, CDR1 is SGHAT, CDR2 FQNNGV. The CDR3 is CASSLANTGELFF. The DNA of the CDR3 is TGTGCCAGCAGCTTAGCGAACACCGGGGAGCTGTTTTTT.

The chain uses TRBV6-5 and TRBJ2-7, with a tentative D call TRBD1 (6 bases). Germline V gene lookup returns CDR1 MNHEY and CDR2 SVGAGI. The CDR3 has 14 residues. V dropped 3 bases and J dropped 0 bases, with 9 bases sitting between them. CDR3 bases: TGTGCCAGCAGTTATACAGGGAGCTCCTACGAGCAGTACTTC. Translated, it gives CASSYTGSSYEQYF.

This chain uses TRBV4-3 with TRBJ2-7; 12 bases are shared with TRBD2. The CDR3 spans 16 residues. The ends lost 6 bases at V and 5 bases at J; junction bases unmatched: 11. The germline gives CDR1 LGHNA, CDR2 YSLEER. In nucleotides, the CDR3 is TGCGCCAGCAGGACGCACTACGGACTAGCGGGGAACGAGCAGTACTTC. Residues: CASRTHYGLAGNEQYF.

The chain uses TRBV7-9 and TRBJ2-5, with TRBD2 identical over 7 bases. Germline assignment: CDR1 SEHNR and CDR2 FQNEAQ (reference sequence). Trimming at V came to 2 bases and at J to 2 bases, leaving 11 bases not matched to a gene. CDR3 length: 17 amino acids. CDR3 bases: TGTGCCAGCAGCTTACGGCGAGCGGGACCTCCTCAAGAGACCCAGTACTTC. It translates to CASSLRRAGPPQETQYF.

This chain uses TRBV6-2 or TRBV6-3 with TRBJ1-5; 8 nucleotides align to TRBD1. The CDR3 is 15 amino acids. The germline V gene encodes CDR1 MNHEY and CDR2 SVGEGT. J was trimmed by 3 bases and V by 5 bases; bases with no gene match: 6. The CDR3 spells CASSGWTGINQPQHF. In DNA, the CDR3 is TGTGCCAGCAGTGGGTGGACAGGGATCAATCAGCCCCAGCATTTT.